The T cell receptor (beta chain) under discussion was sequenced for a study of T cell repertoires in cytomegalovirus infection. Study results and caveats: Individuals carrying CMV plus the relevant HLA were identified by cumulative frequency of public TCR beta families.

TCRdb fed the reads into MiXCR, producing one record per CDR3 protein. Of over 250,000 distinct CDR3 sequences listed, roughly 23% are singletons. This clonotype was detected many times. The antigen is unknown. The CDR3 contains 13 residues. Germline loops: CDR1 SGHVS, CDR2 FQNEAQ. Trimming took 2 bases from V and 5 from J, leaving 9 bases between them. The sequence was obtained from a human donor in good health (CMV status not recorded). Some clones in this sample may be carry-over from other donors' samples. Source material: PBMCs. The chain couples TRBV7-8 to TRBJ2-5; unclear D gene. The CDR3 protein is CASSLIVFETQYF. The CDR3 nucleotides are TGTGCCAGCAGCTTAATAGTGTTCGAGACCCAGTACTTC.